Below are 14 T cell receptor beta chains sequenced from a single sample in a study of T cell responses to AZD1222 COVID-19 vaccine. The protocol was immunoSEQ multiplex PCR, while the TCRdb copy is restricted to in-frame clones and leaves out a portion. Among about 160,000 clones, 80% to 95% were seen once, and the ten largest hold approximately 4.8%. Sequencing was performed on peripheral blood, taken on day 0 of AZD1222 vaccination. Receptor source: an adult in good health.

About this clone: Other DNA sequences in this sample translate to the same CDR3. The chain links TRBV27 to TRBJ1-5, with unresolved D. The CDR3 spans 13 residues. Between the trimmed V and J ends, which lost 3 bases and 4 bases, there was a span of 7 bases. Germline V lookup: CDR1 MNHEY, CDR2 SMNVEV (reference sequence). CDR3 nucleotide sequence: TGTGCCAGCAGTTTCGGAGGAAATCAGCCCCAGCATTTT. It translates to CASSFGGNQPQHF.

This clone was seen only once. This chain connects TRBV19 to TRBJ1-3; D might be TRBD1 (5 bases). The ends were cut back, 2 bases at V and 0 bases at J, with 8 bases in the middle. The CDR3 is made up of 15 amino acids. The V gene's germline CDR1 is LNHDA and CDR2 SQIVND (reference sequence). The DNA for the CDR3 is TGTGCCAGTAGTATAATAGGGGCCTCTGGAAACACCATATATTTT. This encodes CASSIIGASGNTIYF.

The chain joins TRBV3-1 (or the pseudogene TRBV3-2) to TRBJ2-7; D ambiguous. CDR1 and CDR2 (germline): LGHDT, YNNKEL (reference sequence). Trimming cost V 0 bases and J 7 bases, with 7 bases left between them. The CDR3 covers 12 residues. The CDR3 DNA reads TGTGCCAGCAGCCAAGATGTTGGGGAGCAGTACTTC. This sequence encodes CASSQDVGEQYF.

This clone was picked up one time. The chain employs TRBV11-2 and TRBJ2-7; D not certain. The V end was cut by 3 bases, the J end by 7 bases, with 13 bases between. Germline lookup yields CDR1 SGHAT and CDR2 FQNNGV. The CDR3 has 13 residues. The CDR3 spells CASSLSLPVEQYF. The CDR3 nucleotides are TGTGCCAGCAGCTTGTCGCTGCCCGTGGAGCAGTACTTC.

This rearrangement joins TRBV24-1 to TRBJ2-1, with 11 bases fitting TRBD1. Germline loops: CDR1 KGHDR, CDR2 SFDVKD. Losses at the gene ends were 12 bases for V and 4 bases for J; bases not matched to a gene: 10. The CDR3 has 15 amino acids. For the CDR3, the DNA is TGTGCCGCAAGTGGGGGACAGGGGGGATACAATGAGCAGTTCTTC. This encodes CAASGGQGGYNEQFF.

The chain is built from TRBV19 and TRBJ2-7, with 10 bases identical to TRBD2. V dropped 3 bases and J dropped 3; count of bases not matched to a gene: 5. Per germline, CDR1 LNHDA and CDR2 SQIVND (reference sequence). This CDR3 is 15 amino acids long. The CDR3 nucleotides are TGTGCCAGTAGTATTGTTCCTAGCGGGAGCTACGAGCAGTACTTC. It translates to CASSIVPSGSYEQYF.

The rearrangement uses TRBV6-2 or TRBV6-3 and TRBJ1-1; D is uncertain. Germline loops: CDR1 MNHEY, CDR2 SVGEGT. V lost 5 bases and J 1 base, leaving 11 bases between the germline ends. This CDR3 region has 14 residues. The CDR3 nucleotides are TGTGCCAGCAGTACCAGGACGGGGAACACTGAAGCTTTCTTT. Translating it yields CASSTRTGNTEAFF.

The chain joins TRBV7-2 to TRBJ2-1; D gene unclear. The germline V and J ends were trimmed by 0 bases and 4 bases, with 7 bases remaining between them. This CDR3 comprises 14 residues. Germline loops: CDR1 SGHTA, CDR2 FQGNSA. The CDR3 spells CASSLAGRYNEQFF. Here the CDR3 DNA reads TGTGCCAGCAGCTTAGCGGGTAGATACAATGAGCAGTTCTTC.

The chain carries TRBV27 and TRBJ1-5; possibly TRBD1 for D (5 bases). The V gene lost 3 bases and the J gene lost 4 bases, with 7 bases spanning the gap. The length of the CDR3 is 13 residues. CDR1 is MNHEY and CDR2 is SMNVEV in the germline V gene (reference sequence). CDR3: CASSLSGNQPQHF. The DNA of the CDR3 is TGTGCCAGCAGTTTGTCAGGGAATCAGCCCCAGCATTTT.

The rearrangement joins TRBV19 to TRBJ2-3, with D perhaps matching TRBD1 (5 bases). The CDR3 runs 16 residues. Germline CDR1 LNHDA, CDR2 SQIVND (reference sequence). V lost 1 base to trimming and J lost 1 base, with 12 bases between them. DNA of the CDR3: TGTGCCAGTAGTATAGTTCAGGGTTGGGGCACAGATACGCAGTATTTT. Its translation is CASSIVQGWGTDTQYF.

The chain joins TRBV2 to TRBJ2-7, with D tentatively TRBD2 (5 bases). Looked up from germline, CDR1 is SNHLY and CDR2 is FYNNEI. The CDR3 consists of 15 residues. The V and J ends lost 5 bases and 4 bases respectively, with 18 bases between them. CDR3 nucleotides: TGTGCCAGCAGTAAACAGATGGCGGGCGGTTACGAGCAGTACTTC. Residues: CASSKQMAGGYEQYF.

The CDR3 sequence is CASSEWAGVYEQYF. In DNA, the CDR3 is TGTGCCAGCAGTGAATGGGCGGGAGTTTACGAGCAGTACTTC. The rearrangement joins TRBV2 to TRBJ2-7; the match to TRBD2 covers 7 bases. Germline CDR1 is SNHLY and CDR2 is FYNNEI. J gave up 4 bases and V 2 bases, and 5 bases lay outside the gene matches. This CDR3 has 14 amino acids.

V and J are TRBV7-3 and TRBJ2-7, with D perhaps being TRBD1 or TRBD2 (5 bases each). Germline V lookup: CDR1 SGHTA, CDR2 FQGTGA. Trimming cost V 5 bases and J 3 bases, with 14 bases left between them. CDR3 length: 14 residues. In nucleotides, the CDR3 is TGTGCCAGCAGCCCCCGGGGCCCCAGCTACGAGCAGTACTTC. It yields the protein CASSPRGPSYEQYF. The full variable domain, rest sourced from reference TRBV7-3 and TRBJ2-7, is GAGVSQTPSNKVTEKGKYVELRCDPISGHTALYWYRQSLGQGPEFLIYFQGTGAADDSGLPNDRFFAVRPEGSVSTLKIQRTERGDSAVYLCASSPRGPSYEQYFGPGTRLTVT.

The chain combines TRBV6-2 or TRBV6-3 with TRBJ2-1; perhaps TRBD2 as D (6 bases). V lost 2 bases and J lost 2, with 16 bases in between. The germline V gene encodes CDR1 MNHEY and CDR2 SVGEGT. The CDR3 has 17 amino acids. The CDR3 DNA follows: TGTGCCAGCAGTTACGGCCTGGCACTAGCTACCTACAATGAGCAGTTCTTC. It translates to CASSYGLALATYNEQFF.